This T cell receptor (beta chain) was found in a study of T cell responses to AZD1222 COVID-19 vaccine. The CDR3 is made up of 14 amino acids. V was clipped by 0 bases and J by 0 bases, with 7 bases between them. Germline V gives CDR1 SGHDT, CDR2 YYEEEE. Produced via immunoSEQ multiplex PCR; TCRdb's table is partial and in-frame only. The sample includes 200,000 or so clones, approximately 94% of them seen just once. As to this clone: Its target is not known.

Study findings and constraints: Clonal diversity may have been underestimated in mostly white British donors. Recipients of AZD1222 seropositive at baseline numbered only 5 to 7. The repertoires were collected only after the peak T cell response.

The starting material was peripheral blood, obtained on day 0 of AZD1222 vaccination. This receptor was taken from an adult in good health. The V and J genes are TRBV5-6 and TRBJ2-7; no definite D call. The CDR3 bases are TGTGCCAGCAGCTTGGCCGCTAGCTCCTACGAGCAGTACTTC. It codes for CASSLAASSYEQYF.